Presented here are 28 T cell receptor beta chains from one specimen sequenced in a study of cytomegalovirus exposure and HLA in healthy donors. The study ran its PCR with 60 Vbeta and 13 Jbeta primers. Generated by immunoSEQ multiplex PCR, the TCRdb table keeps only in-frame clones and is missing some. The table lists 160,000 or so clones, roughly 79% of them singletons. The sample was PBMCs. These receptors came from a woman aged 45-60 years in good health and CMV-seronegative.

The chain employs TRBV28 and TRBJ2-7, with D unresolved. The CDR3 is 15 residues long. The germline V gene has CDR1 MDHEN and CDR2 SYDVKM. Trimming left V 2 bases short and J 2 bases short, with 13 bases between. CDR3 sequence (DNA): TGTGCCAGCAGTTTAGACCCCATGGGCGCCTACGAGCAGTACTTC. Protein: CASSLDPMGAYEQYF.

The chain carries TRBV28 and TRBJ2-1; perhaps TRBD1 as D (6 bases). Trimming took 6 bases from V and 9 from J, leaving 21 bases between them. The germline V gene has CDR1 MDHEN and CDR2 SYDVKM. The CDR3 runs to 15 residues. The CDR3 is CASSLRQARLGEQFF. CDR3 sequence (DNA): TGTGCCAGCAGCTTACGACAGGCGAGGCTCGGTGAGCAGTTCTTC.

The chain uses TRBV4-2 and TRBJ1-1; no definite D call. The germline V gene encodes CDR1 LGHNA and CDR2 YNFKEQ. Trimming took 1 base from V and 1 from J, leaving 7 bases between them. The CDR3 runs 14 residues. CDR3 region: CASSQAQTNTEAFF. The CDR3 DNA follows: TGTGCCAGCAGCCAAGCACAGACGAACACTGAAGCTTTCTTT.

This clone has only a few counts. This chain links TRBV9 with TRBJ2-6; D is unresolved. Germline CDR1 SGDLS, CDR2 YYNGEE. The CDR3 loop spans 18 amino acids. The V gene lost 5 bases and the J gene lost 0 bases, with 18 bases spanning the gap. The CDR3 DNA is TGTGCCAGCAGTTTAGCTGGCGCGCGACCCTCTGGGGCCAACGTCCTGACTTTC. Translated, it gives CASSLAGARPSGANVLTF.

The chain couples TRBV10-3 to TRBJ1-2, with D unclear. The CDR3 spans 14 residues. V gave up 3 bases and J gave up 1 base, with 9 bases separating them. Germline V gene sequence: CDR1 ENHRY, CDR2 SYGVKD. DNA of the CDR3: TGTGCCATCAGTGAATTGGAGATTAACTATGGCTACACCTTC. Translating gives CAISELEINYGYTF.

V is TRBV19 and J is TRBJ1-1; D call uncertain. The CDR3 length is 14 residues. The V end was cut by 5 bases, the J end by 4 bases, with 14 bases between. Germline V gene sequence: CDR1 LNHDA, CDR2 SQIVND (reference sequence). CDR3 sequence (DNA): TGTGCCAGTAGTCCGCAGGAGGCGGGCACTGAAGCTTTCTTT. It codes for CASSPQEAGTEAFF.

The genes are TRBV7-9 and TRBJ1-1; 10 bases are a match to TRBD1. V lost 5 bases, J lost 3 bases, and 6 bases stayed unmatched. CDR1 SEHNR and CDR2 FQNEAQ come from the germline V gene (reference sequence). The CDR3 contains 15 residues. Here the CDR3 reads CASSQTGGGYTEAFF. The CDR3 nucleotides are TGTGCCAGCAGCCAGACAGGGGGCGGGTACACTGAAGCTTTCTTT.

The rearrangement links TRBV14 to TRBJ1-1; TRBD1 is a possible D gene (6 bases). The CDR3 loop spans 13 amino acids. Trimming stripped 2 bases from V and 6 bases from J, with 10 bases between. Germline CDR1 reads SGHDN; CDR2 reads FVKESK. In DNA, the CDR3 is TGTGCCAGCAGCCAATATGGGGGCGCTGAAGCTTTCTTT. It is translated as CASSQYGGAEAFF.

V and J are TRBV5-6 and TRBJ2-4; possible D gene TRBD2, 5 bases. The CDR3 spans 15 residues. Between the trimmed V and J ends, which lost 4 bases and 5 bases, there was a span of 16 bases. Germline V gene lookup returns CDR1 SGHDT and CDR2 YYEEEE. For the CDR3, the DNA is TGTGCCAGCAGCCCCCTTCGGGATAGACAAAACATTCAGTACTTC. Translating gives CASSPLRDRQNIQYF.

The chain uses TRBV7-2 and TRBJ1-1; D gene uncertain. CDR1 SGHTA and CDR2 FQGNSA come from the germline V gene. The germline V and J ends were trimmed by 1 base and 5 bases, with 14 bases remaining between them. The CDR3 runs to 15 residues. CDR3 region: CASSLGLRSYTEAFF. The CDR3 nucleotides read TGTGCCAGCAGCTTAGGGTTGCGGAGCTATACTGAAGCTTTCTTT. Combining the CDR3 with reference TRBV7-2 and TRBJ1-1 gives the whole variable domain GAGVSQSPSNKVTEKGKDVELRCDPISGHTALYWYRQSLGQGLEFLIYFQGNSAPDKSGLPSDRFSAERTGGSVSTLTIQRTQQEDSAVYLCASSLGLRSYTEAFFGQGTRLTVV.

The J gene is TRBJ2-7, the V gene TRBV6-1; weak D call: TRBD1 (5 bases). Germline CDR1 reads MNHNS; CDR2 reads SASEGT. Trimming left V 8 bases short and J 2 bases short, with 16 bases between. This CDR3 has 14 amino acids. CDR3 bases: TGTGCCAGCCTTTGGGCAGGGCCTCCCTACGAGCAGTACTTC. Translation: CASLWAGPPYEQYF.

Here the CDR3 DNA reads TGTGCCAGCAGCTTAGAGGTTAGCGGGAGAACAGATACGCAGTATTTT. Its protein product is CASSLEVSGRTDTQYF. The V and J genes are TRBV7-9 and TRBJ2-3; 9 positions match TRBD2. The ends lost 1 base at V and 3 bases at J; junction bases unmatched: 5. CDR1 and CDR2 (germline): SEHNR, FQNEAQ (reference sequence). This CDR3 spans 16 amino acids. Using reference TRBV7-9 and TRBJ2-3 for the parts outside the CDR3, the full variable domain is DTGVSQNPRHKITKRGQNVTFRCDPISEHNRLYWYRQTLGQGPEFLTYFQNEAQLEKSRLLSDRFSAERPKGSFSTLEIQRTEQGDSAMYLCASSLEVSGRTDTQYFGPGTRLTVL.

This chain joins TRBV11-1 and TRBJ2-7, with no clear D. Germline V lookup: CDR1 SGHAT, CDR2 FQDESV (reference sequence). The V end lost 4 bases, the J end lost 3 bases, and 4 bases lay between the germline ends. CDR3 size: 11 residues. The CDR3 region is CASSSSYEQYF. In DNA form, the CDR3 reads TGTGCCAGCAGCTCCAGCTACGAGCAGTACTTC.

In this sample, this clone turned up a few times. V is TRBV7-8 and J is TRBJ1-2; the D gene is possibly TRBD1 (6 bases). CDR1 is SGHVS, CDR2 FQNEAQ, per germline. V was clipped by 5 bases and J by 2 bases, with 18 bases between them. The CDR3 spans 16 residues. CDR3 sequence (DNA): TGTGCCAGCAGCCCCCTAGTAGGGGGGGGGAACTATGGCTACACCTTC. It is translated as CASSPLVGGGNYGYTF.

This clone was seen once. The rearrangement uses TRBV28 and TRBJ2-3; 9 bases are a match to TRBD1. The CDR3 is 15 residues long. After removal of 5 bases from V and 2 bases from J, the junction contained 5 bases not matched to a gene. The germline gives CDR1 MDHEN, CDR2 SYDVKM. The CDR3 sequence is CASSLGQGSTDTQYF. Written as DNA, the CDR3 is TGTGCCAGCAGTCTCGGACAGGGGTCCACAGATACGCAGTATTTT.

V gene TRBV20-1 combines with J gene TRBJ1-1; D remains ambiguous. This CDR3 comprises 11 residues. Germline loops: CDR1 DFQATT, CDR2 SNEGSKA (reference sequence). Trimming pared 8 bases from V and 6 bases from J, leaving 13 bases between. The CDR3 nucleotides read TGCAGTCCAGGAGGGCGCGCTGAAGCTTTCTTT. This sequence encodes CSPGGRAEAFF.

The chain uses TRBV2 and TRBJ1-6; 8 bases fit TRBD1. Trimming removed 11 bases from V and 10 bases from J; junction bases left unmatched: 10. The CDR3 has 13 residues. From germline, CDR1 is SNHLY and CDR2 FYNNEI. The CDR3 DNA follows: TGTGCCGGCCTAGCGGGACAGGAGTCACCCCTCCACTTT. Translated: CAGLAGQESPLHF. The full variable domain, its missing parts supplied by reference TRBV2 and TRBJ1-6, is EPEVTQTPSHQVTQMGQEVILRCVPISNHLYFYWYRQILGQKVEFLVSFYNNEISEKSEIFDDQFSVERPDGSNFTLKIRSTKLEDSAMYFCAGLAGQESPLHFGNGTRLTVT.

CDR3 residues: CASSSIAPGAEAFF. CDR3 bases: TGTGCCAGCAGTTCTATTGCCCCGGGGGCTGAAGCTTTCTTT. The chain employs TRBV28 and TRBJ1-1; the D gene is possibly TRBD1 (5 bases). CDR3 size: 14 residues. Germline CDR1 and CDR2: MDHEN and SYDVKM. V was pared by 4 bases and J by 6 bases, with 15 bases between.

The table lists this clone with a count of one. CDR3 coding DNA: TGTGCCAGCACCTCCCCCGGGACAGGGTTAGCTGAAGCTTTCTTT. Residues: CASTSPGTGLAEAFF. This chain links TRBV5-6 with TRBJ1-1, with TRBD1 matching over 9 bases. The CDR3 is made up of 15 amino acids. Germline trimming cut 6 bases from V and 6 bases from J; bases unmatched to any gene: 12. Germline assignment: CDR1 SGHDT and CDR2 YYEEEE.

This chain connects TRBV5-1 to TRBJ2-2; 11 nucleotides line up with TRBD2. The CDR3 is 15 amino acids. Trimming removed 3 bases from V and 4 bases from J; junction bases left unmatched: 2. CDR1 and CDR2 (germline): SGHRS, YFSETQ. CDR3 nucleotides: TGCGCCAGCAGCTCCGGACTAGCGGGCACCGGGGAGCTGTTTTTT. It specifies CASSSGLAGTGELFF.

The rearrangement joins TRBV7-6 to TRBJ2-1, with TRBD2 matching over 10 bases. V lost 3 bases to trimming and J lost 3 bases; unmatched junction nucleotides: 11. The CDR3 is made up of 18 amino acids. Germline loops: CDR1 SGHVS, CDR2 FNYEAQ. The CDR3 DNA reads TGTGCCAGCAGCTTTATGCCTCTAGCGGGAGTGGTCTACAATGAGCAGTTCTTC. Its translation: CASSFMPLAGVVYNEQFF.

The chain has TRBV29-1 and TRBJ1-3; TRBD1 matches 7 bases. This CDR3 comprises 13 residues. J lost 4 bases, V lost 6 bases, and 6 bases had no gene match. Germline V gene sequence: CDR1 SQVTM, CDR2 ANQGSEA. The DNA of the CDR3 is TGCAGCGTACACAGGGGTACGGGAAACACCATATATTTT. Amino acids: CSVHRGTGNTIYF.

CDR3 nucleotide sequence: TGTGCCAGCCTACAGGGGGAAACCGGTTTTGCGCCCCAGCATTTT. This encodes CASLQGETGFAPQHF. V gene TRBV6-6 combines with J gene TRBJ1-5, with 8 bases fitting TRBD1. The CDR3 covers 15 residues. V lost 8 bases to trimming and J lost 9 bases; unmatched junction nucleotides: 15. Germline CDR1 reads MNHNY; CDR2 reads SVGAGI (reference sequence).

The chain joins TRBV7-8 to TRBJ2-4; perhaps TRBD2 as D (6 bases). This CDR3 region has 17 residues. V was cut by 5 bases and J by 0 bases, with 17 bases left in between. Germline V CDR1 and CDR2: SGHVS, FQNEAQ. The CDR3: CASSPRDFPLAKNIQYF. CDR3 nucleotides: TGTGCCAGCAGCCCCCGGGACTTTCCCCTAGCCAAAAACATTCAGTACTTC.

This chain uses TRBV16 with TRBJ1-5; tentatively, D is TRBD1 (6 bases). CDR1 is KGHSY, CDR2 FQNENV, per germline. CDR3 length equals 14 residues. Between the trimmed V and J ends, which lost 7 bases and 1 base, there was a span of 11 bases. The CDR3 sequence: CASNPGQSNQPQHF. Here the CDR3 DNA reads TGTGCCAGCAACCCAGGACAGAGCAATCAGCCCCAGCATTTT.

A note on this clone: One end of the junction does not line up with germline, which may come from a read error. The chain employs TRBV20-1 and TRBJ1-4, with unresolved D. The CDR3 is 11 residues long. Germline V gives CDR1 DFQATT, CDR2 SNEGSKA (reference sequence). CDR3 protein: CAPRSNEKLFF. The CDR3 nucleotides are TGTGCACCCAGGTCTAATGAAAAACTGTTTTTT.

The rearrangement links TRBV4-2 to TRBJ1-4, with D possibly matching TRBD1 (6 bases). Deletions cut 4 bases from V and 8 bases from J, with 20 bases between. The germline V gene encodes CDR1 LGHNA and CDR2 YNFKEQ. This CDR3 region has 16 residues. The CDR3 loop reads CASSPLARGTPEKLFF. CDR3 sequence (DNA): TGTGCCAGCAGCCCTTTAGCCAGGGGTACCCCCGAAAAACTGTTTTTT.

The CDR3 spells CASSGTGNNEQFF. The CDR3 coding sequence is TGTGCCAGTAGTGGGACAGGCAACAATGAGCAGTTCTTC. The chain employs TRBV19 and TRBJ2-1; 8 bases are shared with TRBD1. V lost 5 bases and J lost 5; bases outside the gene matches: 2. This CDR3 has 13 amino acids. The germline V gene has CDR1 LNHDA and CDR2 SQIVND (reference sequence).